Sequencing of this TCR beta chain was carried out in a study of shared clonotypes between healthy human individuals. Profiling relied on immunoSEQ multiplex PCR, and the TCRdb table lists in-frame clones only, not all of them. Here the sample spans 550,000 to 850,000 clones, over 65% being singletons. CDR3 length: 12 residues. The chain joins TRBV21-1 to TRBJ2-5; no DNA check was done on the table's D call, TRBD2. TRBV21-1 is noted as a pseudogene. The clonotype comes from a woman aged 25 to 45 in good health. Specimen: memory CD4+ T cells sorted from blood. Described subset: CD45RA-negative fraction. As DNA, the CDR3 is TGTGCCAGCAGCATCTTTTTTGAGACCCAGTACTTC. Translated, it gives CASSIFFETQYF.